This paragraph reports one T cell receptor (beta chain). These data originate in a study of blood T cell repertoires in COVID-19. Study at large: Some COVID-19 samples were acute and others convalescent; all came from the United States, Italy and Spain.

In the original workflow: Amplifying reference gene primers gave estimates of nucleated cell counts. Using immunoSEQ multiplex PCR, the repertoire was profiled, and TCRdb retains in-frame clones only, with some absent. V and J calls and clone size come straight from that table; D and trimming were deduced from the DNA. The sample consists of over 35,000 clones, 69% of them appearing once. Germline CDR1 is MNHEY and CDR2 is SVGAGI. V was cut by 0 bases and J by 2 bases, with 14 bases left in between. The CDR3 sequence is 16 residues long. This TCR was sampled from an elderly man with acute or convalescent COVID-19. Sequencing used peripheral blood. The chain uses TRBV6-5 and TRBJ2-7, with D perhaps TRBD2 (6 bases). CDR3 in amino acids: CASSYSEGSRTYEQYF. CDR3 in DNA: TGTGCCAGCAGTTACTCGGAGGGTTCGCGGACCTACGAGCAGTACTTC.